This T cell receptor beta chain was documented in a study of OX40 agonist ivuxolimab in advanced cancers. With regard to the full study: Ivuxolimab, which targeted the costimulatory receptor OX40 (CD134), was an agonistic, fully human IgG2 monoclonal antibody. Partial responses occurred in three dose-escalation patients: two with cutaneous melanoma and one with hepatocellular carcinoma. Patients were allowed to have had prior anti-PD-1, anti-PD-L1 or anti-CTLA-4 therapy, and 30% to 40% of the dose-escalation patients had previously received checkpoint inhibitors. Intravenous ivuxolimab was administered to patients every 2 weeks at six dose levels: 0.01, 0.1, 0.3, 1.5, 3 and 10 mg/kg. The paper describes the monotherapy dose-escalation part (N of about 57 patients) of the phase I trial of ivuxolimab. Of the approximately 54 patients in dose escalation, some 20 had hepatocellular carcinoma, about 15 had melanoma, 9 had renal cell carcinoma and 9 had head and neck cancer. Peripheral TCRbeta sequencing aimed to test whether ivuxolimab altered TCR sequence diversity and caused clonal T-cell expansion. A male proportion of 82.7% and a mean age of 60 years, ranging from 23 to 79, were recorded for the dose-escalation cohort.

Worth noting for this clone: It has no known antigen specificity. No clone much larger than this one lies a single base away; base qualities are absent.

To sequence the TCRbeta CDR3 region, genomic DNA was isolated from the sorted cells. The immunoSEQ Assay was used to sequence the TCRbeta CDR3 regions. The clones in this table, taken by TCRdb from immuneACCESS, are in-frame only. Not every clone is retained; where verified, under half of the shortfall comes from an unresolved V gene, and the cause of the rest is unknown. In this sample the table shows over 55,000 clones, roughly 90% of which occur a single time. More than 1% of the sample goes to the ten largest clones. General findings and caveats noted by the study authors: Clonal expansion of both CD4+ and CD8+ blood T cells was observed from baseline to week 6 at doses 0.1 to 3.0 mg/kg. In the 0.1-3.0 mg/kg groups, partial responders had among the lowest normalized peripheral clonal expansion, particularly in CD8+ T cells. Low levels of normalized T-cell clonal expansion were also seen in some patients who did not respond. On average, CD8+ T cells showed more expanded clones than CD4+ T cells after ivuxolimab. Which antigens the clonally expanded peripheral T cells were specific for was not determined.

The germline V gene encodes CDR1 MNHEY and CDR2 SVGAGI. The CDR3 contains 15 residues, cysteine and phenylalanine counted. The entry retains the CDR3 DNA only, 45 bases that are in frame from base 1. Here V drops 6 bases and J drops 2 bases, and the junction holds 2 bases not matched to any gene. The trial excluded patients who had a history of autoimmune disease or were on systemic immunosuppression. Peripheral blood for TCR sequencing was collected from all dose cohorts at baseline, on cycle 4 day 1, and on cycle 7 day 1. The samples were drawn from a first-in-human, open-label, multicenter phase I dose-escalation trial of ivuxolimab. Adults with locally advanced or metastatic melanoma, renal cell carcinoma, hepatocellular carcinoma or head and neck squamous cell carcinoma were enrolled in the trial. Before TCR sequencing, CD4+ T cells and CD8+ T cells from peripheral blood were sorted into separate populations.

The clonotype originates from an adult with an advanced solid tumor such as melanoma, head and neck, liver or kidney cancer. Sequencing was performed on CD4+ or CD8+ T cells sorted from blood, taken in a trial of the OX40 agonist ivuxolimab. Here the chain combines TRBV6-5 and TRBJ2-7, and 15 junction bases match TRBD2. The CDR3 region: CASRRTSGGAYEQYF. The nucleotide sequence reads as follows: TGTGCCAGCAGACGGACTAGCGGGGGGGCCTACGAGCAGTACTTC.